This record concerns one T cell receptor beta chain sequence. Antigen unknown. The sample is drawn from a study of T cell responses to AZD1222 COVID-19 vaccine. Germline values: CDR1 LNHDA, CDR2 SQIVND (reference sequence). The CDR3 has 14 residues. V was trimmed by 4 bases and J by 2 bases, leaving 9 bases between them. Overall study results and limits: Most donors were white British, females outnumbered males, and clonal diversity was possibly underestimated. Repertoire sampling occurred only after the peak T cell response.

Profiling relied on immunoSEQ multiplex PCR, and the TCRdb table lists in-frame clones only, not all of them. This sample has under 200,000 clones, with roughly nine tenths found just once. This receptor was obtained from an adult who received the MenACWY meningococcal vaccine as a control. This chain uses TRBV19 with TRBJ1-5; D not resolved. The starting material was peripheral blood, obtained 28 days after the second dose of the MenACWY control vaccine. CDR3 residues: CASSSGQGNQPQHF. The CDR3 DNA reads TGTGCCAGTAGTAGTGGTCAGGGCAATCAGCCCCAGCATTTT.